This T cell receptor (beta chain) was profiled in a study of T cell changes during pregnancy in multiple sclerosis (dated by TCRdb to 2018 to 2020). Regarding the complete study: The study examined how the T cell repertoire changed over the course of pregnancy in women with multiple sclerosis.

Receptors were amplified or captured by the immunoSEQ multiplex PCR assay. TCRdb took over this immuneACCESS table, retaining in-frame rearrangements with V and J assigned. Such tables are incomplete; in checked studies, under half of the missing clones stem from an unresolved V gene, and the remainder is unexplained. For this sample there are some 130,000 clones; about 96% appear just once. 0.44% of the sample comes from the top ten. Concerning this clone: The clone's antigen remains unknown. Per-nucleotide qualities are absent, and no much larger clonotype sits a single base away.

Trimming at the junction amounts to 5 bases on V and 0 bases on J, and the germline ends lie 14 bases apart. The CDR3 has 16 amino acids, counting the end cysteine and phenylalanine. Only the CDR3 DNA is retained, 48 bases long and in frame from the first base. CDR1 and CDR2 were assigned from the germline V gene (reference sequence) as MNHNY and SVGAGI. The sequence is built from TRBV6-6 and TRBJ1-5, with TRBD1 perhaps the D gene, on 5 matching bases. The source of this sequence is a female donor with multiple sclerosis, enrolled in a pregnancy study. The source material was peripheral blood, sampled after pregnancy. In nucleotide form, the sequence is TGTGCCAGCAGTCCTCCGGGACTCCGTAGCAATCAGCCCCAGCATTTT. Its translation is CASSPPGLRSNQPQHF.